Listed below are T cell receptor beta chains from one sample, sequenced in a study of blood T cell repertoires in COVID-19. The assay was immunoSEQ multiplex PCR, and TCRdb's table has in-frame clones only and misses some. The sample includes around 200,000 clones, about 85% of them seen just once. Sequencing input: PBMCs or T cells enriched from blood (not recorded which). The receptor set was obtained from a man aged 35 to 55 who had recovered from COVID-19. Both conserved end residues are part of each CDR3. D genes are given only for firm matches. A clone size is listed for some rows: how often the clone was seen (once, few, many), or a class if it is expanded.

length,size,D,J,V,DNA,CDR3
15,once,TRBD1,TRBJ1-4,TRBV15,TGTGCCACCAGCATTATTTGGGACAGGGAACGTAAACTGTTTTTT,CATSIIWDRERKLFF
15,.,.,TRBJ1-2,TRBV7-2,TGTGCCAGCAGCTTAGACAGGTCGTCTAACTATGGCTACACCTTC,CASSLDRSSNYGYTF
18,.,TRBD1,TRBJ2-6,TRBV28,TGTGCCAGCAGTCCAATGACAGGGTCGAGCTCTGGGGCCAACGTCCTGACTTTC,CASSPMTGSSSGANVLTF
13,.,TRBD2,TRBJ2-1,TRBV29-1,TGCAGCGTTGAACAGGGACTAGTGGATGAGCAGTTCTTC,CSVEQGLVDEQFF
16,.,TRBD1,TRBJ2-2,TRBV11-2,TGTGCCAGCAGCTTGGGACAGGGTGGAAGAACCGGGGAGCTGTTTTTT,CASSLGQGGRTGELFF
15,.,TRBD1,TRBJ2-2,TRBV27,TGTGCCAGCGCCTTAGAGACAGGGGGATTCGGGGAGCTGTTTTTT,CASALETGGFGELFF
15,.,TRBD1,TRBJ2-1,TRBV6-5,TGTGCCAGCAGCTTGAGACAGGGTCCCTACAATGAGCAGTTCTTC,CASSLRQGPYNEQFF
15,.,.,TRBJ1-2,TRBV19,TGTGCCAGTAGTATGAGTCGAGAGGGCAACTATGGCTACACCTTC,CASSMSREGNYGYTF
17,.,TRBD1,TRBJ1-5,TRBV6-1,TGTGCCAGCAGTGATCCCGCCAGGGGGCAGCTAGGTCAGCCCCAGCATTTT,CASSDPARGQLGQPQHF
14,.,TRBD2,TRBJ2-2,TRBV7-3,TGTGCCAGCAGCACTGGACTAGCGGCCGGGGAGCTGTTTTTT,CASSTGLAAGELFF
13,.,.,TRBJ1-2,TRBV27,TGTGCCAGCAGTCTCGAGGGTACTTATGGCTACACCTTC,CASSLEGTYGYTF
15,.,TRBD1,TRBJ2-7,TRBV5-8,TGTGCCAGCAGCCTCGGACAGGGAGCGTCCTACGAGCAGTACTTC,CASSLGQGASYEQYF
17,once,TRBD2,TRBJ2-7,TRBV6-1,TGTGCCAGCAGTGAAGGTTCTAGCGGGATGAGGGGGACCGAGCAGTACTTC,CASSEGSSGMRGTEQYF
15,.,.,TRBJ1-1,TRBV11-2,TGTGCCAGCAGCGCCTATCAACACGGGGACACTGAAGCTTTCTTT,CASSAYQHGDTEAFF
12,.,TRBD1,TRBJ2-7,TRBV6-6,TGTGCCACCCGGACAGGACCCTACGAGCAGTACTTC,CATRTGPYEQYF
19,.,TRBD1,TRBJ2-6,TRBV19,TGTGCCAGTAGTATTAGGTCGGGACAGCGAGGCTCTGGGGCCAACGTCCTGACTTTC,CASSIRSGQRGSGANVLTF
13,.,TRBD1,TRBJ1-1,TRBV7-9,TGTGCCAGCAGCCAGACAGGGGGTACTGAAGCTTTCTTT,CASSQTGGTEAFF
17,.,TRBD2,TRBJ2-3,TRBV3-1/TRBV3-2,TGTGCCAGCAGCCAAGGCGTTCGGCGGGAGGATCGAGATACGCAGTATTTT,CASSQGVRREDRDTQYF
14,.,TRBD1,TRBJ1-1,TRBV29-1,TGCAGCGTTGACACAGGGGGCATTATCACTGAAGCTTTCTTT,CSVDTGGIITEAFF
15,.,TRBD2,TRBJ2-1,TRBV4-1,TGCGCCAGCAGTACGATAGCGGGAGAGCTTAATGAGCAGTTCTTC,CASSTIAGELNEQFF
11,once,.,TRBJ2-7,TRBV4-2,TGTGCCAGCAGCGCAGGATACGAGCAGTACTTC,CASSAGYEQYF
16,.,TRBD1,TRBJ1-1,TRBV6-2/TRBV6-3,TGTGCCAGCAGTTACTCGGGTAGGGGGCGAAGGGCTGAAGCTTTCTTT,CASSYSGRGRRAEAFF
13,.,.,TRBJ1-2,TRBV20-1,TGCAGTGCTAGTCAAAACAGGGATAGTGGCTACACCTTC,CSASQNRDSGYTF
16,.,TRBD1,TRBJ1-6,TRBV3-1/TRBV3-2,TGTGCCAGCAGCCTCGGGACAGCCAGCTATAATTCACCCCTCCACTTT,CASSLGTASYNSPLHF
13,.,TRBD1,TRBJ2-7,TRBV30,TGTGCCTGGGGGTTGGGACAGGGCGACGAGCAGTACTTC,CAWGLGQGDEQYF
17,once,.,TRBJ1-6,TRBV21-1,TGTGCCAGCAGCAAAGGAAGGCAGGGGGAGGATAATTCACCCCTCCACTTT,CASSKGRQGEDNSPLHF
13,once,.,TRBJ1-5,TRBV6-4,TGTGCCAGCAGTGAGTCGAGCAATCAGCCCCAGCATTTT,CASSESSNQPQHF
13,.,.,TRBJ2-5,TRBV5-1,TGCGCCAGCAGCTTGGCCAGCCAAGAGACCCAGTACTTC,CASSLASQETQYF
15,.,TRBD1,TRBJ1-1,TRBV6-5,TGTGCCAGCAGTCGACAGGGGGTTATGAACACTGAAGCTTTCTTT,CASSRQGVMNTEAFF
13,.,TRBD1,TRBJ2-1,TRBV7-6,TGTGCCAGCAGCTTCGGGACAGGAGATGAGCAGTTCTTC,CASSFGTGDEQFF
15,.,TRBD2,TRBJ2-1,TRBV7-2,TGTGCCAGCAGCTTAGTGACTAGCGGGAGATATGAGCAGTTCTTC,CASSLVTSGRYEQFF
16,.,TRBD2,TRBJ2-4,TRBV10-3,TGTGCCATCAGTCCGGGACTAGCGGGAGCAGGAGACATTCAGTACTTC,CAISPGLAGAGDIQYF